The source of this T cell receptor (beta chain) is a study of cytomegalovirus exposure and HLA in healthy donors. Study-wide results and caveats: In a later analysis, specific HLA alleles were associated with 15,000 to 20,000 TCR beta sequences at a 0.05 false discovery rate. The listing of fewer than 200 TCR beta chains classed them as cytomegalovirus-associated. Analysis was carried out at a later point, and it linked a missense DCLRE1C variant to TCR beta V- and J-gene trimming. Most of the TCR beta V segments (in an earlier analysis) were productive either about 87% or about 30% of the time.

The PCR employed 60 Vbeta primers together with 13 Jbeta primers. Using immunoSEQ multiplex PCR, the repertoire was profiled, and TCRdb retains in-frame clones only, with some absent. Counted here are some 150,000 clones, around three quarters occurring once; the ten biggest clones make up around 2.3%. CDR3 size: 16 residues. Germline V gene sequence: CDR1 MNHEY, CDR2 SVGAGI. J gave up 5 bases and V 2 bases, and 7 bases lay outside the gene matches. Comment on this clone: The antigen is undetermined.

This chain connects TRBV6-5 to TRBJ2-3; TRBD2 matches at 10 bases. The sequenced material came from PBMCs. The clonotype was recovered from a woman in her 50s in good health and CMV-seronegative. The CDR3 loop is CASSYPAGGPGDTQYF. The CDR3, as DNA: TGTGCCAGCAGTTACCCAGCGGGAGGGCCTGGAGATACGCAGTATTTT.